Below, 2 T cell receptor beta chains from the same sample are listed, as sequenced in a study of T cell responses to AZD1222 COVID-19 vaccine (dated by TCRdb to the early 2020s). Receptor libraries were prepared by the immunoSEQ multiplex PCR assay. Held by TCRdb, this immuneACCESS table contains in-frame sequences only and omits some clones. Under half of the omission traces to an unresolved V gene where checked; the cause of the rest is unknown. This sample is represented by about 140,000 clones; over 85% of them were singletons. The ten top clones hold 5% to 6.5% of the sample. The sample's time point label is to be understood as: baseline before first vaccination. Sequenced here: peripheral blood, sampled on day 0 of AZD1222 vaccination. Source of these receptors: an adult in good health.

This clone was seen once. This rearrangement joins TRBV4-1 to TRBJ1-5; maybe TRBD1 (5 bases). Germline assignment: CDR1 MGHRA and CDR2 YSYEKL. The V gene lost 0 bases and the J gene lost 2 bases, with 20 bases spanning the gap. The CDR3 sequence is 19 residues long. This CDR3 reads CASSQEIEAGFFRNQPQHF. For the CDR3, the DNA is TGCGCCAGCAGCCAAGAGATAGAGGCAGGGTTTTTCCGCAATCAGCCCCAGCATTTT.

V and J are TRBV7-8 and TRBJ2-1, with 7 nucleotides matching TRBD2. The germline V gene encodes CDR1 SGHVS and CDR2 FQNEAQ. The V and J ends lost 3 bases and 4 bases, in that order; junction bases with no gene match: 18. The CDR3 runs to 19 residues. CDR3 protein: CASSLPGVVGLADYNEQFF. The CDR3 DNA reads TGTGCCAGCAGCTTGCCCGGGGTGGTGGGGCTAGCGGATTACAATGAGCAGTTCTTC.